This T cell receptor beta chain was recovered during a study of T cell responses to AZD1222 COVID-19 vaccine. Study as a whole: Pooled together were second doses at about 4 or about 12 weeks. Study-level points and caveats: AZD1222 recipients seropositive at baseline numbered only five to seven. The donor cohort was predominantly white British with a female majority, and clonal diversity may have been underestimated.

Notes on this clone: No antigen is known for it.

Germline V gene sequence: CDR1 KGHSH, CDR2 LQKENI. V shed 0 bases and J shed 5 bases, with 13 bases lying between them. The CDR3 totals 15 residues. Some clones are missing from TCRdb's copy, which holds only in-frame ones; the method was immunoSEQ multiplex PCR. The sample holds roughly 97,000 clones, about 89% seen once. The sample consisted of peripheral blood, taken on day 0 of AZD1222 vaccination. The chain uses TRBV18 and TRBJ2-5; D perhaps matches TRBD1 (6 bases). The receptor was isolated from an adult in good health. Here the CDR3 DNA reads TGTGCCAGCTCACCACCGGGACACCCCGGTGAGACCCAGTACTTC. This sequence encodes CASSPPGHPGETQYF.